This is a list of T cell receptor beta chains from one sample in a study of OX40 agonist ivuxolimab in advanced cancers. Profiled with immunoSEQ multiplex PCR; TCRdb holds only in-frame clones, not every one. The sample has about 31,000 clones, 82% seen once; the top ten hold roughly 22%. The sample here was CD4+ or CD8+ T cells sorted from blood, taken in a trial of the OX40 agonist ivuxolimab. These receptors originate from an adult with an advanced solid tumor such as melanoma, head and neck, liver or kidney cancer. Both conserved end residues are part of each CDR3. A D gene is named only where the DNA matches it firmly. A row's size may be missing; if present it is once, few, many or a size class.

cdr3_length	v_call	clone_size	j_call	d_call	cdr3_nt	cdr3_aa
14	TRBV5-1	NA	TRBJ2-7	NA	TGCGCCAGCAGCTGGGACTCAAGCTCCTACGAGCAGTACTTC	CASSWDSSSYEQYF
16	TRBV6-6	few	TRBJ2-2	NA	TGTGCCAGCAGACTCCAGGTTCCTGGGATGACCGGGGAGCTGTTTTTT	CASRLQVPGMTGELFF
13	TRBV30	NA	TRBJ2-5	NA	TGTGCCTGGAGTGGACACTACGTGGAGACCCAGTACTTC	CAWSGHYVETQYF
16	TRBV4-3	NA	TRBJ2-2	TRBD2	TGCGCCAGCAGCCAAAGTCCGGGGGGGGCGGCCGGGGAGCTGTTTTTT	CASSQSPGGAAGELFF
13	TRBV2	NA	TRBJ2-2	NA	TGTGCCAGCAGTGAACGGAACACCGGGGAGCTGTTTTTT	CASSERNTGELFF
15	TRBV18	NA	TRBJ2-3	NA	TGTGCCAGCTCACCATCGCGGTCGGGCACAGATACGCAGTATTTT	CASSPSRSGTDTQYF
16	TRBV18	NA	TRBJ1-3	TRBD1	TGTGCCAGCTCACTCGGACAGGGTGACTCTGGAAACACCATATATTTT	CASSLGQGDSGNTIYF
14	TRBV5-1	NA	TRBJ2-1	TRBD1	TGCGCCAGCAGCTTGGGACAGGGAAACAATGAGCAGTTCTTC	CASSLGQGNNEQFF
16	TRBV10-3	NA	TRBJ2-7	NA	TGTGCCATCAGTGAGTCTGGGGCTAGCACCGCCCACGAGCAGTACTTC	CAISESGASTAHEQYF
14	TRBV19	few	TRBJ1-5	NA	TGTGCCAGTAGTCCTCAGCAGGGTGATCAGCCCCAGCATTTT	CASSPQQGDQPQHF
17	TRBV5-1	once	TRBJ2-6	NA	TGCGCCAGCAGCCTGTACCCGCCCGGCTCTGGGGCCAACGTCCTGACTTTC	CASSLYPPGSGANVLTF
12	TRBV27	few	TRBJ1-1	NA	TGTGCCAGCAGTCTCGCGGGACAAAAAGCTTTCTTT	CASSLAGQKAFF
11	TRBV2	NA	TRBJ2-3	NA	TGTGCCAGCAGTGTAGGAGATACGCAGTATTTT	CASSVGDTQYF
15	TRBV7-8	NA	TRBJ1-1	NA	TGTGCCAGCAGCTTAGCGCAGGTAACGAACACTGAAGCTTTCTTT	CASSLAQVTNTEAFF
16	TRBV19	NA	TRBJ1-1	TRBD1	TGTGCCAGTCGGACGGGACAGGAGATCGTGAACACTGAAGCTTTCTTT	CASRTGQEIVNTEAFF
12	TRBV15	NA	TRBJ2-3	NA	TGTGCCACCAGTCAGGGGTTAGATACGCAGTATTTT	CATSQGLDTQYF
14	TRBV18	NA	TRBJ1-2	TRBD1	TGTGCCAGCTCACTTGACAGGGGAAGCTATGGCTACACCTTC	CASSLDRGSYGYTF
16	TRBV7-2	NA	TRBJ2-7	TRBD2	TGTGCCAGCAGCTTAGCGTCGGGAGGGGCCTTACGCGAGCAGTACTTC	CASSLASGGALREQYF
16	TRBV6-1	NA	TRBJ2-1	TRBD1	TGTGCCAGCAGTGCCCAAGACAGGGGTTCCTACAATGAGCAGTTCTTC	CASSAQDRGSYNEQFF
15	TRBV6-4	NA	TRBJ2-3	NA	TGTGCCAGCAGTGACTCCGCGGGGAACACAGATACGCAGTATTTT	CASSDSAGNTDTQYF
13	TRBV9	NA	TRBJ1-3	NA	TGTGCCAGCAGCGTAAACTCTGGAAACACCATATATTTT	CASSVNSGNTIYF
13	TRBV6-5	once	TRBJ1-1	TRBD1	TGTGCCAGCAGGCAGGGGGTGAACACTGAAGCTTTCTTT	CASRQGVNTEAFF
13	TRBV7-8	NA	TRBJ2-7	NA	TGTGCCAGCAGCACTCGGACGGGCTACGAGCAGTACTTC	CASSTRTGYEQYF
15	TRBV4-3	NA	TRBJ1-1	TRBD1	TGCGCCAGCAGCTGGGGACAGGGGTATAACACTGAAGCTTTCTTT	CASSWGQGYNTEAFF
19	TRBV18	NA	TRBJ2-7	NA	TGTGCCAGCTCAGAAGCCTGGGGGACTTTATCTAACCTCCAGTACGAGCAGTACTTC	CASSEAWGTLSNLQYEQYF